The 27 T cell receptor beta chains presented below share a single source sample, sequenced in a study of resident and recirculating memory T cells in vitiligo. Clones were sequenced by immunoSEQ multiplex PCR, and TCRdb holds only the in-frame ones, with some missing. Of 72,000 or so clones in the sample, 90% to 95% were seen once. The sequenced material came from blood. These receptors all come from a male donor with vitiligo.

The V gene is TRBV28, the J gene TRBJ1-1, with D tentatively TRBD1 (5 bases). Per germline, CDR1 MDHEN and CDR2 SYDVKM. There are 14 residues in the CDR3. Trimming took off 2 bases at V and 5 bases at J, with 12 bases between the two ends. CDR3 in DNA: TGTGCCAGCAGTTTAGCCCGGGGGGGGACTGAAGCTTTCTTT. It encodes CASSLARGGTEAFF.

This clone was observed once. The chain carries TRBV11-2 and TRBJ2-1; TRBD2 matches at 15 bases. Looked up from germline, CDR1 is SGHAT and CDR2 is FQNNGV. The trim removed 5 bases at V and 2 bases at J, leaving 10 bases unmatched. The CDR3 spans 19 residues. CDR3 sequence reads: CASSRPGLAGGQAYNEQFF. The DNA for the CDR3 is TGTGCCAGCAGCCGCCCGGGACTAGCGGGAGGTCAGGCCTACAATGAGCAGTTCTTC.

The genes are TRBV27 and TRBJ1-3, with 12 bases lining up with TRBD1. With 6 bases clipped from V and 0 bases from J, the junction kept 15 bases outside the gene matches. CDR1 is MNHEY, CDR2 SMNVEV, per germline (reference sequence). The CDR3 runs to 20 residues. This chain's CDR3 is CASSRLTPGQGAVSGNTIYF. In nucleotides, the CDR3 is TGTGCCAGCAGCCGACTTACACCGGGACAGGGGGCCGTCTCTGGAAACACCATATATTTT.

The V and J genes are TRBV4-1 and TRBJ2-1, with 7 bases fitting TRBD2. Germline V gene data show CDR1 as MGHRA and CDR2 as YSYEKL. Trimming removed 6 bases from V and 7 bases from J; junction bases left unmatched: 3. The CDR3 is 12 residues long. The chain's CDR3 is CASRGTMNEQFF. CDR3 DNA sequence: TGCGCCAGCAGGGGGACTATGAATGAGCAGTTCTTC.

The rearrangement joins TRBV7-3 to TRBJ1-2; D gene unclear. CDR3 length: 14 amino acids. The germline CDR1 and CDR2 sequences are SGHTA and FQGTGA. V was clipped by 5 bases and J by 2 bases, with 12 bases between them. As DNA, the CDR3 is TGTGCCAGCAGCCTCCTGGCCTCGAACTATGGCTACACCTTC. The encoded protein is CASSLLASNYGYTF.

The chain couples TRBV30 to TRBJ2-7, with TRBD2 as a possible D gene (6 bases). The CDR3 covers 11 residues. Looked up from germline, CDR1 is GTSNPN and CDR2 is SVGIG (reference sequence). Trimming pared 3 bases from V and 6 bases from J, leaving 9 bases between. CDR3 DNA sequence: TGTGCCTGGAGCTCCGGGGGCGAGCAGTACTTC. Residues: CAWSSGGEQYF.

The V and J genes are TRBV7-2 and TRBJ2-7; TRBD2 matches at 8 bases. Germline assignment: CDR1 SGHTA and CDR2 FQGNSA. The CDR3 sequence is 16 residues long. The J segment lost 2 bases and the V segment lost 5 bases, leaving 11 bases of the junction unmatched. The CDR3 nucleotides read TGTGCCAGCAGCCTGTACGCCGGAGCGGGAGCCTACGAGCAGTACTTC. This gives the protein CASSLYAGAGAYEQYF.

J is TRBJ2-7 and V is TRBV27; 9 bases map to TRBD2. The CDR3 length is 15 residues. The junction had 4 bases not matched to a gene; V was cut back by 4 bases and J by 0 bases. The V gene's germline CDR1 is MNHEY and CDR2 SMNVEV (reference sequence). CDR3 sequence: CASSSLAGFSYEQYF. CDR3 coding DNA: TGTGCCAGCAGTTCGCTAGCGGGATTCTCCTACGAGCAGTACTTC.

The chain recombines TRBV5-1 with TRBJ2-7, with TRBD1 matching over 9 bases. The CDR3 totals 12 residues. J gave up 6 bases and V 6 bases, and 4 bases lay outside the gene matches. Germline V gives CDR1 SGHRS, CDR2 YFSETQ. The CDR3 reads CASKGQGSEQYF. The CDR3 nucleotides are TGCGCCAGCAAGGGACAGGGTAGCGAGCAGTACTTC.

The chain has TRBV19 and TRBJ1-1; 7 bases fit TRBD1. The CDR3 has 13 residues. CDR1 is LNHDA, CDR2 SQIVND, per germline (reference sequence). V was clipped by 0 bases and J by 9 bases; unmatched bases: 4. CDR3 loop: CASSIEKGAKAFF. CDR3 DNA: TGTGCCAGTAGTATAGAGAAGGGGGCCAAAGCTTTCTTT.

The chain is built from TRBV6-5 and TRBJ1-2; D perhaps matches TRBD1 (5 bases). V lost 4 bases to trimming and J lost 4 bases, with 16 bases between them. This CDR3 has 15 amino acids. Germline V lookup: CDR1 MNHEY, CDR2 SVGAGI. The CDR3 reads CASSSDSSGPYGYTF. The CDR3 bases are TGTGCCAGCAGTTCCGATTCCTCAGGGCCCTATGGCTACACCTTC.

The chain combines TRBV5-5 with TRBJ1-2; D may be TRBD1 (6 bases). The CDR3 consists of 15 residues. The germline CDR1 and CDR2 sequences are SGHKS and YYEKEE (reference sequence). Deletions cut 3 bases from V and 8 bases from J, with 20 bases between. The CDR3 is CASSSRGTTGWGYTF. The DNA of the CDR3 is TGTGCCAGCAGCTCGAGGGGGACTACGGGATGGGGCTACACCTTC.

The CDR3 region is CARRRTNGLEQFF. As DNA, the CDR3 is TGTGCCAGACGCAGAACCAATGGGCTAGAGCAGTTCTTC. The chain employs TRBV5-3 and TRBJ2-1; D is ambiguous. TRBV5-3 is an open reading frame, and its role is uncertain. Trimming left V 7 bases short and J 10 bases short, with 18 bases between. The CDR3 length is 13 residues.

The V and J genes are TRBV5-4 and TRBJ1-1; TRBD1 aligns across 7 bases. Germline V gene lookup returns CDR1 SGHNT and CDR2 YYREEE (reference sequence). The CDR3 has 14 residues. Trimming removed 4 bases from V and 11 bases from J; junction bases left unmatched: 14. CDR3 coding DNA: TGTGCCAGCAGCCGATGGGAGTACAGGGGTTCGGCTTTCTTT. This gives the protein CASSRWEYRGSAFF. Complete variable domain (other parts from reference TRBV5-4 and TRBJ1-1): ETGVTQSPTHLIKTRGQQVTLRCSSQSGHNTVSWYQQALGQGPQFIFQYYREEENGRGNFPPRFSGLQFPNYSSELNVNALELDDSALYLCASSRWEYRGSAFFGQGTRLTVV.

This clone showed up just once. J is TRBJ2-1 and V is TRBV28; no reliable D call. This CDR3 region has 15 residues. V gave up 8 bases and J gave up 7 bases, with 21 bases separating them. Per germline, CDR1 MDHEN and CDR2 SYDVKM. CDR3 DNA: TGTGCCAGCGGAAGAGGCTGGTCGAATCGGAATGAGCAGTTCTTC. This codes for CASGRGWSNRNEQFF.

The chain's CDR3 is CASAGTSSYNEQFF. DNA of the CDR3: TGCGCCAGCGCCGGGACTAGCTCCTACAATGAGCAGTTCTTC. This chain links TRBV10-2 with TRBJ2-1; 8 bases fit TRBD2. The CDR3 contains 14 residues. V dropped 8 bases and J dropped 0; count of bases not matched to a gene: 3. CDR1 is WSHSY, CDR2 SAAADI, per germline.

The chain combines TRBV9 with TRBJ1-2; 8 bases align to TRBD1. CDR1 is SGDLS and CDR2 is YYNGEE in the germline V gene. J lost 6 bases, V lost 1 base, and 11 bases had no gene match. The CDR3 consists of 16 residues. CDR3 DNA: TGTGCCAGCAGCGTAAGTCCGGACAGGGAGACCCATGGCTACACCTTC. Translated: CASSVSPDRETHGYTF.

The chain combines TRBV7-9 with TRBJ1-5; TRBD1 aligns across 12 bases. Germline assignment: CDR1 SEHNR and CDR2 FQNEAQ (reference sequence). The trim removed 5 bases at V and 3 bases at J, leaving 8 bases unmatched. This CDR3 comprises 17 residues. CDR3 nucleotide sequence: TGTGCCAGCAGCCCCGATGGGACAGGGGGCCCCAATCAGCCCCAGCATTTT. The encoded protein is CASSPDGTGGPNQPQHF. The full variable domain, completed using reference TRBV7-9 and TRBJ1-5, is DTGVSQNPRHKITKRGQNVTFRCDPISEHNRLYWYRQTLGQGPEFLTYFQNEAQLEKSRLLSDRFSAERPKGSFSTLEIQRTEQGDSAMYLCASSPDGTGGPNQPQHFGDGTRLSIL.

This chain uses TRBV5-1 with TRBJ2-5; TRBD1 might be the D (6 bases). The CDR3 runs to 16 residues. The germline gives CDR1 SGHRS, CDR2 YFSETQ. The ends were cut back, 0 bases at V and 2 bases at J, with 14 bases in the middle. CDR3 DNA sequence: TGCGCCAGCAGCTTGGGAGGACAGCTCCCGCAAGAGACCCAGTACTTC. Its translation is CASSLGGQLPQETQYF. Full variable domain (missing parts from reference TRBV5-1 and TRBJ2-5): KAGVTQTPRYLIKTRGQQVTLSCSPISGHRSVSWYQQTPGQGLQFLFEYFSETQRNKGNFPGRFSGRQFSNSRSEMNVSTLELGDSALYLCASSLGGQLPQETQYFGPGTRLLVL.

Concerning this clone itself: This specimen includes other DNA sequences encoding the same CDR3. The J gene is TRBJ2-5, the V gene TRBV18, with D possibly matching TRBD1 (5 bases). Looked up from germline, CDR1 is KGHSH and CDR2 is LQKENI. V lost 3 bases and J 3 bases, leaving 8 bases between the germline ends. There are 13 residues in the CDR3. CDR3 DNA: TGTGCCAGCTCACCGGGGCTAGAAGAGACCCAGTACTTC. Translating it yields CASSPGLEETQYF. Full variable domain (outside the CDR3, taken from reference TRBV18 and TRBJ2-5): NAGVMQNPRHLVRRRGQEARLRCSPMKGHSHVYWYRQLPEEGLKFMVYLQKENIIDESGMPKERFSAEFPKEGPSILRIQQVVRGDSAAYFCASSPGLEETQYFGPGTRLLVL.

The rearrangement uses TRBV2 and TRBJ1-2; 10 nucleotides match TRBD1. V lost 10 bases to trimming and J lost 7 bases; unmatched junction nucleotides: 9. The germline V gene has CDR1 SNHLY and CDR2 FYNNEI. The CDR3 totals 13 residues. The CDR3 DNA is TGTGCCACCCGGGGGCGGACAGGGGGTGGCTACACCTTC. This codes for CATRGRTGGGYTF. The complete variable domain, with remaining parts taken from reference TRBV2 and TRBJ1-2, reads EPEVTQTPSHQVTQMGQEVILRCVPISNHLYFYWYRQILGQKVEFLVSFYNNEISEKSEIFDDQFSVERPDGSNFTLKIRSTKLEDSAMYFCATRGRTGGGYTFGSGTRLTVV.

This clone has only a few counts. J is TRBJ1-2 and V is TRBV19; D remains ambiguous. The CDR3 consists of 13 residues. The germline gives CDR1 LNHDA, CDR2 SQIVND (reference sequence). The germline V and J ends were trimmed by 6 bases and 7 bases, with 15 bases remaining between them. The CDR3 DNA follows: TGTGCCAGTAGCAATAGGCAGGTTTCTGGCTACACCTTC. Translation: CASSNRQVSGYTF.

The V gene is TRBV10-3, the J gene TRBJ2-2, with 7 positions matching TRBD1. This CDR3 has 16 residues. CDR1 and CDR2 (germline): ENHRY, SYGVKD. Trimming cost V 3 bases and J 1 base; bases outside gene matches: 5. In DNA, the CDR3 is TGTGCCATCAGTGACCGACAGGGCTGGAACACCGGGGAGCTGTTTTTT. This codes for CAISDRQGWNTGELFF.

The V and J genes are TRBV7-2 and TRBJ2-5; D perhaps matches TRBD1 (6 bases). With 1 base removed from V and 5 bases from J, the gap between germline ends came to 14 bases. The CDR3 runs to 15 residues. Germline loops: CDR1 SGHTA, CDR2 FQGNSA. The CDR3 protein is CASSLGGQGPETQYF. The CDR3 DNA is TGTGCCAGCAGCTTAGGAGGGCAGGGGCCGGAGACCCAGTACTTC.

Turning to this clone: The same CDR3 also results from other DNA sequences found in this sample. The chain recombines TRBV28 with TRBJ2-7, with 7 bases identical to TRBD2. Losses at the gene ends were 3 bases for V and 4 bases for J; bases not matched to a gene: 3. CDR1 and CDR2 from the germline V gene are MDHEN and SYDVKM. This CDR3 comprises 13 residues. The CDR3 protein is CASSLVGGYEQYF. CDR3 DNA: TGTGCCAGCAGTTTGGTCGGGGGGTACGAGCAGTACTTC.

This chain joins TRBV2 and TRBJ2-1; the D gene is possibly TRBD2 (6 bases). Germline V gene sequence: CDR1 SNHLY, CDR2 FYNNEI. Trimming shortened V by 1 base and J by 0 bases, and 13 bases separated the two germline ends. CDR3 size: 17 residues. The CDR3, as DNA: TGTGCCAGCAGTGAAGATAGCGGAAGGCCCTCCTACAATGAGCAGTTCTTC. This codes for CASSEDSGRPSYNEQFF.

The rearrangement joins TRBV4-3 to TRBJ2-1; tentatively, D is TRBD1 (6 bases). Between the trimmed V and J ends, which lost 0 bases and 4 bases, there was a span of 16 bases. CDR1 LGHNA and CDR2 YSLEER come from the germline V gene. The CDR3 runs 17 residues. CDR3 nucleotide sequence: TGCGCCAGCAGCCAAGAAGGTCAGGGGCACCTTTACAATGAGCAGTTCTTC. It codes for CASSQEGQGHLYNEQFF.